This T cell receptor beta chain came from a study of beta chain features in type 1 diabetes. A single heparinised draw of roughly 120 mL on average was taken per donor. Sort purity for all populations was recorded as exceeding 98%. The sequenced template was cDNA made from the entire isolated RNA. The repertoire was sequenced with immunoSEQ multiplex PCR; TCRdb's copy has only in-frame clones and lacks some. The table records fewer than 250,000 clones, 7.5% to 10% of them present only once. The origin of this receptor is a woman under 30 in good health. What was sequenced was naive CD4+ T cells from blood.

CDR3 DNA sequence: TGTGCCAGTAGTTATCAGACAGGCGGTTACGAGCAGTACTTC. This sequence encodes CASSYQTGGYEQYF. The chain employs TRBV19 and TRBJ2-7; tentatively, D is TRBD1 (6 bases). Germline V CDR1 and CDR2: LNHDA, SQIVND (reference sequence). The ends were cut back, 5 bases at V and 4 bases at J, with 15 bases in the middle. The CDR3 totals 14 residues.